A selection of T cell receptor beta chains follows, all from one sample in a study of cytomegalovirus exposure and HLA in healthy donors. Generated by immunoSEQ multiplex PCR, the TCRdb table keeps only in-frame clones and is missing some. The sample totals 50,000 or so clones. Sequenced input: PBMCs. These receptors were taken from a woman aged 18-35 years in good health and CMV-seronegative. The CDR3 runs from the conserved cysteine through the conserved F or W. A D gene is named only where the DNA matches it firmly.

d_call	j_call	v_call	cdr3_nt	cdr3_aa
.	TRBJ1-2	TRBV7-2	TGTGCCAGCAGCACTTCGGCAGGGGATGGCTATGGCTACACCTTC	CASSTSAGDGYGYTF
TRBD1	TRBJ2-1	TRBV30	TGTGCCTGGAGTGGATTACAGGGGGATGAGCAGTTCTTC	CAWSGLQGDEQFF
.	TRBJ2-3	TRBV5-1	TGCGCCAGCAGCTTCGGCACAGATACGCAGTATTTT	CASSFGTDTQYF
.	TRBJ1-1	TRBV4-1	TGCGCCAGCAGCCTGGGGGAGGAAGTTATGAACACTGAAGCTTTCTTT	CASSLGEEVMNTEAFF
.	TRBJ1-2	TRBV7-9	TGTGCCAGCAGCTTTGGGCTTAACGGCTACACCTTC	CASSFGLNGYTF
TRBD1	TRBJ2-7	TRBV27	TGTGCCAGCAGTTTACGTCGGGACAGGGGGTTCAGAGGGACCTACGAGCAGTACTTC	CASSLRRDRGFRGTYEQYF
.	TRBJ2-5	TRBV29-1	TGCAGCGTTGGAAAAGGGGGTGGGCTGACCCAGTACTTC	CSVGKGGGLTQYF
TRBD1	TRBJ1-3	TRBV7-9	TGTGCCAGCAGAGAGACAGGGCCTGGAAACACCATATATTTT	CASRETGPGNTIYF
TRBD2	TRBJ2-3	TRBV6-4	TGTGCCAGCAGTGAGCGGGGGGGCCCAGATACGCAGTATTTT	CASSERGGPDTQYF
TRBD1	TRBJ1-6	TRBV13	TGTGCCAGCAGCCCGGGACAGTCTTTCTCACCCCTCCACTTT	CASSPGQSFSPLHF
.	TRBJ2-1	TRBV29-1	TGCAGCGTTGAATCCCCGCGGGCGGGGACTGACAATGAGCAGTTCTTC	CSVESPRAGTDNEQFF
TRBD2	TRBJ2-5	TRBV7-7	TGTGCCAGCAGCCCGACTAGCGGCCCCCCAAAGACCCAGTACTTC	CASSPTSGPPKTQYF
TRBD1	TRBJ1-3	TRBV30	TGTGCCGTGGACAGGGGATTCACTGGAAACACCATATATTTT	CAVDRGFTGNTIYF
TRBD2	TRBJ2-7	TRBV9	TGTGCCAGCAGCGTAGCGGGGGGAAACTACGAGCAGTACTTC	CASSVAGGNYEQYF
.	TRBJ1-1	TRBV30	TGTGCCTGGAGTGCGGGTGATGTAGAGGAGAAAGCTTTCTTT	CAWSAGDVEEKAFF
.	TRBJ1-5	TRBV28	TGTGCCAGCAGTTTCCCAAGACAGTACCAGCATTTT	CASSFPRQYQHF
TRBD2	TRBJ2-6	TRBV29-1	TGCAGCGTTGCGACAAGGGAGGGCTCTGGGGCCAACGTCCTGACTTTC	CSVATREGSGANVLTF
.	TRBJ2-7	TRBV7-2	TGTGCCAGCAGCTTATCGGCAGGGTCTTCCTACGAGCAGTACTTC	CASSLSAGSSYEQYF
.	TRBJ1-2	TRBV6-1	TGTGCCAGCAGTGAGTTCAGGGATGATGGCTACACCTTC	CASSEFRDDGYTF
TRBD1	TRBJ1-5	TRBV18	TGTGCCAGCTCACGCGCCCCAGGGGGTGGGGATCAGCCCCAGCATTTT	CASSRAPGGGDQPQHF
.	TRBJ2-1	TRBV12-5	TGTGCTAGTGGCACGGGGAGTTTAAGCAATGAGCAGTTCTTC	CASGTGSLSNEQFF
.	TRBJ2-3	TRBV28	TGTGCCAGCGAAGAGGCTATCGGGTATACGCAGTATTTT	CASEEAIGYTQYF
.	TRBJ2-5	TRBV5-1	TGCGCCAGCAGCAACACACAGGGCAATCAAGAGACCCAGTACTTC	CASSNTQGNQETQYF
.	TRBJ1-6	TRBV2	TGTGCCAGCCCCGCCCTTAGTGAGGCACCCCTCCACTTT	CASPALSEAPLHF
.	TRBJ2-3	TRBV30	TGTGCCGGGACCGCGACAACAGGGTTCGCGGATACGCAGTATTTT	CAGTATTGFADTQYF
TRBD2	TRBJ2-7	TRBV29-1	TGCAGCGTTGAAGCTAGCGGGACGGGGGCTATGAGCGAGCAGTACTTC	CSVEASGTGAMSEQYF
.	TRBJ1-4	TRBV5-6	TGTGCCAGCAGCCGTGTCCAGGGCAAGGAAAAACTGTTTTTT	CASSRVQGKEKLFF
TRBD2	TRBJ2-7	TRBV5-1	TGCGCCAGCACACCACGGGAGGAACCCTCCTACGAGCAGTACTTC	CASTPREEPSYEQYF
TRBD2	TRBJ2-3	TRBV9	TGTGCCAGCAGCCCACTAGCGGGTGCTACAGATACGCAGTATTTT	CASSPLAGATDTQYF
TRBD1	TRBJ2-2	TRBV11-2	TGTGCCAGCAGCTTAGGGGACAGACCCAACACCGGGGAGCTGTTTTTT	CASSLGDRPNTGELFF
.	TRBJ1-5	TRBV5-1	TGCGCCAGCAGCTTAAGGGGGAATCAGCCCCAGCATTTT	CASSLRGNQPQHF
.	TRBJ2-3	TRBV5-6	TGTGCCAGCAGCCCGGGACTGGCAGATACGCAGTATTTT	CASSPGLADTQYF
.	TRBJ1-2	TRBV5-1	TGCGCCAGCGCCGGCAGGGGTGGAGGCTACACCTTC	CASAGRGGGYTF
TRBD2	TRBJ2-7	TRBV5-1	TGCGCCAGCAGCCCGTTCGGGGGGGGAACCTACGAGCAGTACTTC	CASSPFGGGTYEQYF
.	TRBJ2-7	TRBV5-1	TGCGCCAGCAGCTTGGTAGCCGAGAGCGCCTACGAGCAGTACTTC	CASSLVAESAYEQYF
.	TRBJ1-2	TRBV6-1	TGTGCCAGCAGTGAAGATTGGGGGGGGCTTTATGGCTACACCTTC	CASSEDWGGLYGYTF
.	TRBJ2-7	TRBV6-5	TGTGCCAGCAGTTACTCGTTTATGGCAGGGGCGGGCGAGCAGTACTTC	CASSYSFMAGAGEQYF
TRBD1	TRBJ2-2	TRBV5-1	TGCGCCAGCAGCGCCTCGACAGGGGCCGGGGAGCTGTTTTTT	CASSASTGAGELFF
.	TRBJ1-2	TRBV11-2	TGTGCCAGCAGCTTAGTAGACAATGTGGCTTATGGCTACACCTTC	CASSLVDNVAYGYTF
TRBD1	TRBJ1-2	TRBV29-1	TGCAGCGTTCCAGCACGGGCAGGGGGCGATTTTTCGGGGTATGGCTACACCTTC	CSVPARAGGDFSGYGYTF
.	TRBJ1-2	TRBV7-2	TGTGCCAGCAGCTTAGAGCATCCGGACTATGGCTACACCTTC	CASSLEHPDYGYTF
.	TRBJ1-3	TRBV7-2	TGTGCCAGCAGCTTAGGGGGCGACGGAAACACCATATATTTT	CASSLGGDGNTIYF
TRBD1	TRBJ2-7	TRBV5-1	TGCGCCAGCAGCTTGAAGGGGGCGCCCTACGAGCAGTACTTC	CASSLKGAPYEQYF
TRBD2	TRBJ2-1	TRBV6-5	TGTGCCAGCAGCCTTACTAGCGGGGACTACAATGAGCAGTTCTTC	CASSLTSGDYNEQFF
TRBD1	TRBJ1-1	TRBV9	TGTGCCAGCAGCGCCAACCCACAGGGGGCGGATGAAGCTTTCTTT	CASSANPQGADEAFF
TRBD1	TRBJ2-2	TRBV9	TGTGCCAGCAGCCCGGAAACAGGGGGTACCGGGGGGCTGTTTTTT	CASSPETGGTGGLFF
TRBD1	TRBJ1-4	TRBV10-1	TGCGCCATCCGTCGGAGGGACAGCGAGAAATGTGAAAAACTGTTTTTT	CAIRRRDSEKCEKLFF
TRBD1	TRBJ1-2	TRBV7-7	TGTGCTAGCAGCAAAAACCTGTCAGGGGGCCCCGTGTATGGCTACACCTTC	CASSKNLSGGPVYGYTF
.	TRBJ1-2	TRBV7-8	TGTGCCAGCAGCTTAGAGTTCCTATATGGCTACACCTTC	CASSLEFLYGYTF
.	TRBJ1-1	TRBV5-1	TGCGCCAGCAGCTCACCAGGAGGAGACACTGAAGCTTTCTTT	CASSSPGGDTEAFF
.	TRBJ2-2	TRBV28	TGTGCCAGCAGTACACCCCAGGCGGGCTCCACCGGGGAGCTGTTTTTT	CASSTPQAGSTGELFF
.	TRBJ1-6	TRBV4-2	TGTGCCAGCAGCCAAGGGGGAGCGGCATCTTATAATTCACCCCTCCACTTT	CASSQGGAASYNSPLHF
TRBD1	TRBJ1-1	TRBV6-1	TGTGCCAGCAGTGAAGGGGACAGGAGGGCGGCCACTGAAGCTTTCTTT	CASSEGDRRAATEAFF
TRBD1	TRBJ2-7	TRBV7-6	TGTGCCAGCAGCTTACCGGGGACAGGGAGTTACGAGCAGTACTTC	CASSLPGTGSYEQYF
.	TRBJ1-4	TRBV5-1	TGCGCCAGCAGCTCCCAGAGGAATGAAAAACTGTTTTTT	CASSSQRNEKLFF